The 6 T cell receptor beta chains below all came from one sample that was sequenced in a study of spatial heterogeneity in lung cancer. TCRdb re-derived calls from the 5' RACE reads in MiXCR, one entry per CDR3 protein. The table lists roughly 48,000 distinct CDR3 sequences, 10% to 15% of them singletons, with about 40% in the top ten. Time point specified: sample taken at primary tumor resection. Unsorted tumor, nontumor lung tissue or cryopreserved PBMC supplied the whole RNA. The sample here was PBMCs, taken at surgery. The source of these receptors is a female donor with early-stage non-small cell lung cancer.

This clonotype was counted between two and nine times. CDR3 sequence reads: CASNYGQIRDSTGELFF. DNA of the CDR3: TGTGCCAGCAACTACGGACAGATCCGTGATAGCACCGGGGAGCTGTTTTTT. The chain couples TRBV6-5 to TRBJ2-2; D may be TRBD1 (6 bases). CDR1 is MNHEY and CDR2 is SVGAGI in the germline V gene. CDR3 length: 17 residues. V shed 7 bases and J shed 4 bases, with 22 bases lying between them.

In this sample, this clonotype turned up a few times. The V and J genes are TRBV5-6 and TRBJ2-7; TRBD2 might be the D (5 bases). The CDR3 spans 14 residues. CDR1 and CDR2 (germline): SGHDT, YYEEEE. Deletions cut 0 bases from V and 3 bases from J, with 10 bases between. CDR3 loop: CASSLGTGNYEQYF. The CDR3 DNA reads as TGTGCCAGCAGCTTGGGGACCGGGAACTACGAGCAGTACTTC.

This clonotype has a handful of counts. This chain links TRBV20-1 with TRBJ1-1; weak D call: TRBD1 (5 bases). The germline CDR1 and CDR2 sequences are DFQATT and SNEGSKA (reference sequence). This CDR3 is 16 amino acids long. V was clipped by 0 bases and J by 5 bases, with 19 bases between them. CDR3 region: CSARDSGRAEGTEAFF. The CDR3 bases are TGCAGTGCTAGAGATTCGGGCAGGGCCGAAGGAACTGAAGCTTTCTTT.

This clonotype has just a few counts. The CDR3 sequence is CASRIGQGNTGELFF. CDR3 DNA: TGTGCCAGCAGAATCGGACAGGGGAACACCGGGGAGCTGTTTTTT. The rearrangement links TRBV6-5 to TRBJ2-2; TRBD1 matches 8 bases. This CDR3 comprises 15 residues. CDR1 is MNHEY and CDR2 is SVGAGI in the germline V gene. J lost 1 base, V lost 6 bases, and 4 bases had no gene match.

The table lists this clonotype with a few counts. The J gene is TRBJ2-7, the V gene TRBV5-1; D gene uncertain. The CDR3 is 14 residues long. V lost 0 bases to trimming and J lost 3 bases, with 10 bases between them. The V gene's germline CDR1 is SGHRS and CDR2 YFSETQ. Here the CDR3 reads CASSLEWTYYEQYF. CDR3 DNA: TGCGCCAGCAGCTTGGAGTGGACCTACTACGAGCAGTACTTC. Filled out from reference TRBV5-1 and TRBJ2-7, the complete variable domain reads KAGVTQTPRYLIKTRGQQVTLSCSPISGHRSVSWYQQTPGQGLQFLFEYFSETQRNKGNFPGRFSGRQFSNSRSEMNVSTLELGDSALYLCASSLEWTYYEQYFGPGTRLTVT.

This clonotype was counted only a few times. The chain recombines TRBV5-5 with TRBJ2-7; D gene unclear. Germline CDR1 and CDR2: SGHKS and YYEKEE (reference sequence). Trimming took off 0 bases at V and 1 base at J, with 8 bases between the two ends. The CDR3 sequence is 14 residues long. The CDR3 protein is CASSLVYGSYEQYF. The CDR3 nucleotides are TGTGCCAGCAGCTTGGTTTACGGTTCCTACGAGCAGTACTTC.